This TCR beta chain appears in the sequencing data of a study of blood T cell repertoires in COVID-19. Study-level information: The United States, Italy and Spain were the sources of the acute and convalescent COVID-19 samples.

CDR1 is KGHDR and CDR2 is SFDVKD in the germline V gene. The CDR3 is 13 amino acids. Trimming took off 4 bases at V and 6 bases at J, with 9 bases between the two ends. Seattle participants joined during active infection and were tracked over time. The method was immunoSEQ multiplex PCR; TCRdb's version includes in-frame clones alone and lacks a portion of them. The repertoire includes tens of thousands of clones, about 88% of them detected once, and 40% to 55% sits in the top ten. This clonotype originated in a woman aged 60-75 years with COVID-19, enrolled during active disease. The gene calls are TRBV24-1 and TRBJ1-5; D gene unclear. Sequenced: peripheral blood. The DNA for the CDR3 is TGTGCCACCAGTGAGTCGTTCGGTCAGCCCCAGCATTTT. This encodes CATSESFGQPQHF.